The 8 T cell receptor beta chains in this list originate from one sample, sequenced in a study of cytomegalovirus exposure and HLA in healthy donors. Sequencing was performed with immunoSEQ multiplex PCR; in TCRdb, only in-frame clones are kept and a portion is missing. In the table there are over 120,000 clones, over 80% of which are singletons. The sample was PBMCs. Receptors originate from a man between 18 and 29 years old in good health and CMV-seropositive.

The table lists this clone with a few counts. The V call is TRBV30, the J call TRBJ2-6, with D possibly TRBD1 on 6 matching bases. The CDR3 covers 16 residues. Germline V gene sequence: CDR1 GTSNPN, CDR2 SVGIG (reference sequence). With 0 bases removed from V and 0 bases from J, the gap between germline ends came to 9 bases. The chain's CDR3 is CAWSVTGVSGANVLTF. Here the CDR3 DNA reads TGTGCCTGGAGTGTGACAGGCGTCTCTGGGGCCAACGTCCTGACTTTC.

This sequence joins TRBV2 and TRBJ2-5, with 7 bases fitting TRBD2. The CDR3 has 15 residues. From germline, CDR1 is SNHLY and CDR2 FYNNEI. The ends lost 4 bases at V and 5 bases at J; junction bases unmatched: 10. The CDR3 nucleotides read TGTGCCAGCAGTGTGGAGCTAGCGGTTCCTGAGACCCAGTACTTC. The encoded protein is CASSVELAVPETQYF.

This chain connects TRBV4-2 to TRBJ2-3; D is undetermined. CDR1 is LGHNA and CDR2 is YNFKEQ in the germline V gene. Trimming stripped 6 bases from V and 1 base from J, with 5 bases between. The CDR3 spans 12 residues. The CDR3 loop reads CASRGGTDTQYF. The CDR3 DNA follows: TGTGCCAGCAGGGGCGGCACAGATACGCAGTATTTT.

The chain carries TRBV5-5 and TRBJ1-5; D unclear. CDR3 size: 14 residues. Between the trimmed V and J ends, which lost 4 bases and 2 bases, there was a span of 10 bases. Per germline, CDR1 SGHKS and CDR2 YYEKEE (reference sequence). The chain's CDR3 is CASSLEGGNQPQHF. In nucleotides, the CDR3 is TGTGCCAGCAGCCTTGAGGGAGGCAATCAGCCCCAGCATTTT.

The V gene is TRBV6-6, the J gene TRBJ2-5; D might be TRBD2 (6 bases). Trimming stripped 6 bases from V and 5 bases from J, with 13 bases between. CDR1 and CDR2 (germline): MNHNY, SVGAGI (reference sequence). CDR3 length: 13 amino acids. CDR3 DNA: TGTGCCAGCAGCAGGAGGGATATGGAGACCCAGTACTTC. Residues: CASSRRDMETQYF.

The V and J genes are TRBV6-6 and TRBJ1-1, with a tentative D call TRBD1 (5 bases). Trimming left V 7 bases short and J 6 bases short, with 18 bases between. CDR3 length: 14 amino acids. Per the germline V gene, CDR1 is MNHNY and CDR2 is SVGAGI (reference sequence). CDR3 region: CASKIREGIAEAFF. CDR3 nucleotides: TGTGCCAGCAAAATTAGGGAGGGGATCGCTGAAGCTTTCTTT.

The chain employs TRBV5-1 and TRBJ1-3; 9 nucleotides agree with TRBD1. The germline V gene has CDR1 SGHRS and CDR2 YFSETQ. The trim removed 2 bases at V and 1 base at J, leaving 4 bases unmatched. The CDR3 consists of 16 residues. CDR3 residues: CASSLLQGASGNTIYF. CDR3 DNA: TGCGCCAGCAGCTTACTACAGGGGGCTTCTGGAAACACCATATATTTT.

This clone has a single count. This chain links TRBV5-1 with TRBJ2-7, with D perhaps matching TRBD1 (6 bases). The CDR3 has 15 residues. V lost 6 bases, J lost 3 bases, and 19 bases lay in between. Germline CDR1 and CDR2: SGHRS and YFSETQ. CDR3 region: CASTPPGQGSYEQYF. In DNA form, the CDR3 reads TGCGCCAGCACCCCCCCCGGGCAGGGGAGCTACGAGCAGTACTTC. The complete variable domain, with remaining parts taken from reference TRBV5-1 and TRBJ2-7, reads KAGVTQTPRYLIKTRGQQVTLSCSPISGHRSVSWYQQTPGQGLQFLFEYFSETQRNKGNFPGRFSGRQFSNSRSEMNVSTLELGDSALYLCASTPPGQGSYEQYFGPGTRLTVT.